These 4 T cell receptor beta chains originate from one sample sequenced in a study of human versus mouse CDR3 diversity and MHC coevolution. Data came from immunoSEQ multiplex PCR; TCRdb stores just in-frame clones and leaves some out. The sample contains 45,000 to 75,000 clones, 94% of which appear only once. Sequencing was done on a sample of naive CD4+ T cells from blood. Subset meaning: CD45RO-negative CD62L-positive naive CD4 T cells. These receptors came from a person aged 55-75 years in good health.

This chain joins TRBV10-3 and TRBJ2-1; 8 nucleotides agree with TRBD2. Per the germline V gene, CDR1 is ENHRY and CDR2 is SYGVKD. Trimming at V came to 2 bases and at J to 6 bases, leaving 3 bases not matched to a gene. CDR3 length: 14 amino acids. The CDR3 bases are TGTGCCATCAGTGAGCGACTAGCGCCCAATGAGCAGTTCTTC. It specifies CAISERLAPNEQFF.

V and J are TRBV5-1 and TRBJ2-1, with 9 bases aligning to TRBD2. Per germline, CDR1 SGHRS and CDR2 YFSETQ. V shed 4 bases and J 6 bases; nucleotides not matched to a gene: 11. The CDR3 sequence is 16 residues long. In nucleotides, the CDR3 is TGCGCCAGCAGCGTGGGACTAGCATTTGGAGGCAATGAGCAGTTCTTC. Its translation: CASSVGLAFGGNEQFF.

The J gene is TRBJ2-5, the V gene TRBV7-2; possibly TRBD2 for D (6 bases). Germline V gene lookup returns CDR1 SGHTA and CDR2 FQGNSA. This CDR3 contains 14 residues. Trimming took 5 bases from V and 6 from J, leaving 16 bases between them. CDR3 residues: CASSRDSAGKTQYF. The DNA for the CDR3 is TGTGCCAGCAGCCGGGACTCAGCGGGCAAGACCCAGTACTTC.

CDR3 sequence (DNA): TGTGCCAGCAGTTCTACCAGGAATCAGCCCCAGCATTTT. Translating gives CASSSTRNQPQHF. This chain links TRBV6-1 with TRBJ1-5; D remains ambiguous. The ends were cut back, 5 bases at V and 4 bases at J, with 9 bases in the middle. Germline-derived CDR1 and CDR2 are MNHNS and SASEGT. The CDR3 is 13 amino acids.